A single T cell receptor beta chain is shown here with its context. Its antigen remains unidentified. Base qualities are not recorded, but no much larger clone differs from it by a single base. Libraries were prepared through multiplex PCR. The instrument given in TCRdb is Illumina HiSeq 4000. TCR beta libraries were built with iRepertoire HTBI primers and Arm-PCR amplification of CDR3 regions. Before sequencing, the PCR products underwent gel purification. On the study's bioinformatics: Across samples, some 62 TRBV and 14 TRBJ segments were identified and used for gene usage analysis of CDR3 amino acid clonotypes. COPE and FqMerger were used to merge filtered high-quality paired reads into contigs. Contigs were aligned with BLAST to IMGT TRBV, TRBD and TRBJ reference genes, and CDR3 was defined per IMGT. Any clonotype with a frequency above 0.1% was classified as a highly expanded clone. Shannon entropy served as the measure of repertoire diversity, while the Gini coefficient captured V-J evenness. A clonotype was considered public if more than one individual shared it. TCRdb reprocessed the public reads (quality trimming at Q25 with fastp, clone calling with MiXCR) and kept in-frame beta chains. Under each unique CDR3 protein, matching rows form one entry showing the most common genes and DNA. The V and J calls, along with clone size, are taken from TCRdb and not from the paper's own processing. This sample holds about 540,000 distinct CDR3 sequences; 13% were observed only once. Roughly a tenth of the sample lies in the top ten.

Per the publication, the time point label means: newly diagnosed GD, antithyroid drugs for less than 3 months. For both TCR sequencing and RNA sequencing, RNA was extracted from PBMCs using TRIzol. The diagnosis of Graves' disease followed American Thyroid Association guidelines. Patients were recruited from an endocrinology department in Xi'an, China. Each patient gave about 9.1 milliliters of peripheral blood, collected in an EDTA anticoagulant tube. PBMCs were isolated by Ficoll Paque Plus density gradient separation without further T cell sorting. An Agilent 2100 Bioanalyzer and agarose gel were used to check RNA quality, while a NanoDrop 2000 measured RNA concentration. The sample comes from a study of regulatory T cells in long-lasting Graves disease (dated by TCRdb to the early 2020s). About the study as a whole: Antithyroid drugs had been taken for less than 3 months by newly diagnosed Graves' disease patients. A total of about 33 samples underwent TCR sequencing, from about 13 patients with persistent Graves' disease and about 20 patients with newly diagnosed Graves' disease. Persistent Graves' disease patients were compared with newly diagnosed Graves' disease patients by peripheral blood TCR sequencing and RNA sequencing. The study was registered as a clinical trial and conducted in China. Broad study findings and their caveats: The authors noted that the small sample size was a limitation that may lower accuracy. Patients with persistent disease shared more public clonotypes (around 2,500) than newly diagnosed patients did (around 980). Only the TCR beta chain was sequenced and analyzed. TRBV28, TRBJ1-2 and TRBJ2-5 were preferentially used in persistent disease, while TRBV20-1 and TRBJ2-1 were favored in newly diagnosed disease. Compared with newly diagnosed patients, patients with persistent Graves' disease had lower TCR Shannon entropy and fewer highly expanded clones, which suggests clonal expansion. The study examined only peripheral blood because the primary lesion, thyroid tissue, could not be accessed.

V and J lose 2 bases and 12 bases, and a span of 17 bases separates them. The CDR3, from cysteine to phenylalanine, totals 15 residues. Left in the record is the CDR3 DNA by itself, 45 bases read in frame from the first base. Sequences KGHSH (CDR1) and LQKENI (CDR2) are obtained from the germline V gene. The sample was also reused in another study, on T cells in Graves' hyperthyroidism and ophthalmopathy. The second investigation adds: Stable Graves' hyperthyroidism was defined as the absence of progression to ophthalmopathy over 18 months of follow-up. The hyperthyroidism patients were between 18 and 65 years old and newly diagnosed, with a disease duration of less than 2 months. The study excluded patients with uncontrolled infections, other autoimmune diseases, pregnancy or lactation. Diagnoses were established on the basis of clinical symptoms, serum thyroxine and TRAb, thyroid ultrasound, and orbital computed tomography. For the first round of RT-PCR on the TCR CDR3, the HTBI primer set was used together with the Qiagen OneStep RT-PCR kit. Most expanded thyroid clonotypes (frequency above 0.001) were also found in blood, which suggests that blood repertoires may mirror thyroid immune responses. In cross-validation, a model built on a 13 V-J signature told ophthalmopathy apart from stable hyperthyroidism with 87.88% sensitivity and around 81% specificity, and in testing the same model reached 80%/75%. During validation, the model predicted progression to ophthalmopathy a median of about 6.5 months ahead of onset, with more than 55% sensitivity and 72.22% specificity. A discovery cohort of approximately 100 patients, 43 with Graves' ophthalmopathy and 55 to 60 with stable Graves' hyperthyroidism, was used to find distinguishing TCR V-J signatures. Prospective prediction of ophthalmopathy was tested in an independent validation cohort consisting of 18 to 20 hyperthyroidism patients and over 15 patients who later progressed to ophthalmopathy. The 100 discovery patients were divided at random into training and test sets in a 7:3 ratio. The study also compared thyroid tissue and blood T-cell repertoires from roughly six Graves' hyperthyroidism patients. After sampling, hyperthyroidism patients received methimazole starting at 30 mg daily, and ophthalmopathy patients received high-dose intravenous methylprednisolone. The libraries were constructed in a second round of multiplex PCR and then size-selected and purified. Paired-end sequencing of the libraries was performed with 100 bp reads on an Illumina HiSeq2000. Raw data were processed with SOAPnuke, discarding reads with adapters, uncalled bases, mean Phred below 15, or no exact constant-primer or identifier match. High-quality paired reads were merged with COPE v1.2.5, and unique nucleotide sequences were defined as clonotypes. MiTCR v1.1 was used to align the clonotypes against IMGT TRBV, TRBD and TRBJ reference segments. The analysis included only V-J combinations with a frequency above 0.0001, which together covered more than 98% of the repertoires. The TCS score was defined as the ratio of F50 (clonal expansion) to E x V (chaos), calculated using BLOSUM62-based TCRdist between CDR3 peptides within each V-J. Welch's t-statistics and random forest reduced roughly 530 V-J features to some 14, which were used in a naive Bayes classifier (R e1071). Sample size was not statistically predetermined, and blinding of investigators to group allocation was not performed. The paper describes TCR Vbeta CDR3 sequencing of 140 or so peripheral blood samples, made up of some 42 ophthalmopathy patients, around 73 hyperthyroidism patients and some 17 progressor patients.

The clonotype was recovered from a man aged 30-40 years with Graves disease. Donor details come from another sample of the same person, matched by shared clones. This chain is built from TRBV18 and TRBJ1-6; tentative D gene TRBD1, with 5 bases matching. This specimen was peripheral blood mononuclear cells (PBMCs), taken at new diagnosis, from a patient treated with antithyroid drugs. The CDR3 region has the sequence CASSPRWGPGIPLHF. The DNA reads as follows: TGTGCCAGCTCACCAAGGTGGGGCCCCGGGATACCCCTCCACTTT.